A single count supports the clone carrying this T cell receptor beta chain. The antigen is not known. PCR involved 60 Vbeta and 13 Jbeta primers. Assay used: immunoSEQ multiplex PCR; TCRdb lists only in-frame clones, some missing. The sample carries roughly 89,000 clones, more than 55% recorded once. This entry is derived from a study of cytomegalovirus exposure and HLA in healthy donors. Germline values: CDR1 SGHDT, CDR2 YYEEEE. V was cut by 7 bases and J by 0 bases, with 7 bases left in between. There are 13 residues in the CDR3. Points from the study as a whole: Rarity characterized most TCR sequences, yet some public TCRs appeared in many donors.

Material: PBMCs. This clonotype was sampled from a woman aged 45-59 years in good health and CMV-seropositive. The chain carries TRBV5-6 and TRBJ2-2; D remains unclear. The CDR3 nucleotides read TGTGCCAGCGGTGAGACGAACACCGGGGAGCTGTTTTTT. It specifies CASGETNTGELFF.